These 10 T cell receptor beta chains originate from one sample sequenced in a study of shared clonotypes between healthy human individuals. Profiling relied on immunoSEQ multiplex PCR, and the TCRdb table lists in-frame clones only, not all of them. Of 2 million to 2.5 million clones in the sample, approximately 95% were seen once. The specimen was naive CD4+ T cells from PBMCs. Subset defined: CD45RA+ positively selected. The receptors were sampled from a man between 18 and 29 years old in good health. Some clones in this sample may be carry-over from other donors' samples.

The gene calls are TRBV2 and TRBJ1-1; TRBD1 might be the D (5 bases). Trimming shortened V by 11 bases and J by 1 base, and 11 bases separated the two germline ends. The V gene's germline CDR1 is SNHLY and CDR2 FYNNEI. CDR3 length: 12 residues. This chain's CDR3 is CASRARNTEAFF. In nucleotides, the CDR3 is TGTGCCTCCAGGGCTCGGAACACTGAAGCTTTCTTT.

The V gene is TRBV30, the J gene TRBJ1-1; D unresolved. This CDR3 contains 13 residues. From germline, CDR1 is GTSNPN and CDR2 SVGIG (reference sequence). Trimming cost V 2 bases and J 4 bases, with 11 bases left between them. The CDR3 coding sequence is TGTGCCTGGAGTTCGGGGAAGCGCACTGAAGCTTTCTTT. Translating gives CAWSSGKRTEAFF.

The chain links TRBV4-1 to TRBJ2-1; 14 bases line up with TRBD2. The V segment lost 2 bases and the J segment 9 bases; nucleotides outside the gene matches: 6. CDR1 and CDR2 (germline): MGHRA, YSYEKL. CDR3 length: 16 residues. In nucleotides, the CDR3 is TGCGCCAGCAGCCAACCGGGACTAGCGGGAGTGGTTGAGCAGTTCTTC. This encodes CASSQPGLAGVVEQFF.

This clone turned up a few times. The V call is TRBV5-1, the J call TRBJ1-5; 10 bases agree with TRBD1. After removal of 4 bases from V and 5 bases from J, the junction contained 6 bases not matched to a gene. CDR1 SGHRS and CDR2 YFSETQ come from the germline V gene. The CDR3 runs 15 residues. The CDR3 nucleotides are TGCGCCAGCAGCCCAGGACAGGGGGATGATCAGCCCCAGCATTTT. Protein product: CASSPGQGDDQPQHF.

This clone has a single count. The chain joins TRBV28 to TRBJ1-1, with 7 bases matching TRBD1. The CDR3 totals 15 residues. The V gene's germline CDR1 is MDHEN and CDR2 SYDVKM. J was trimmed by 0 bases and V by 4 bases; bases with no gene match: 5. The CDR3 spells CASSYDRAMNTEAFF. CDR3 nucleotide sequence: TGTGCCAGCAGTTATGACAGGGCAATGAACACTGAAGCTTTCTTT. The variable domain in full, completed from reference TRBV28 and TRBJ1-1, reads DVKVTQSSRYLVKRTGEKVFLECVQDMDHENMFWYRQDPGLGLRLIYFSYDVKMKEKGDIPEGYSVSREKKERFSLILESASTNQTSMYLCASSYDRAMNTEAFFGQGTRLTVV.

This sequence joins TRBV4-1 and TRBJ2-1; D unclear. Germline CDR1 is MGHRA and CDR2 is YSYEKL. V was pared by 0 bases and J by 5 bases, with 11 bases between. This CDR3 comprises 15 residues. The CDR3 DNA is TGCGCCAGCAGCCAAGAGGGCAGGAGAAACAATGAGCAGTTCTTC. Translating gives CASSQEGRRNNEQFF.

Regarding this clone: Other nucleotide sequences in the sample specify the same CDR3. This chain uses TRBV6-6 with TRBJ2-1, with TRBD1 matching 7 bases. The germline V gene has CDR1 MNHNY and CDR2 SVGAGI (reference sequence). V shed 6 bases and J 4 bases; nucleotides not matched to a gene: 3. CDR3 length equals 13 residues. The chain's CDR3 is CASSRDSYNEQFF. The CDR3 DNA is TGTGCCAGCAGCCGGGACAGTTACAATGAGCAGTTCTTC.

Comment on this clone: The identical CDR3 is also encoded by other nucleotide sequences in the sample. V is TRBV4-1 and J is TRBJ2-7; TRBD2 agrees at 7 bases. Germline V CDR1 and CDR2: MGHRA, YSYEKL. The CDR3 loop spans 13 amino acids. Unmatched junction bases numbered 2, after V lost 3 bases and J lost 3 bases. The CDR3: CASSQASGYEQYF. The CDR3 DNA reads as TGCGCCAGCAGCCAGGCTAGCGGCTACGAGCAGTACTTC.

The CDR3 reads CASRGVGQGYLSGANVLTF. The CDR3 DNA reads TGCGCCAGCAGGGGGGTCGGCCAGGGTTATCTTTCTGGGGCCAACGTCCTGACTTTC. The chain combines TRBV4-1 with TRBJ2-6; D assignment may be TRBD1 or TRBD2 (5 bases each). The CDR3 has 19 amino acids. CDR1 and CDR2 (germline): MGHRA, YSYEKL. Trimming removed 6 bases from V and 1 base from J, with 22 bases in between.

The chain has TRBV2 and TRBJ2-1; 13 bases are a match to TRBD2. This CDR3 is 14 amino acids long. Germline V gene data show CDR1 as SNHLY and CDR2 as FYNNEI. J lost 11 bases, V lost 4 bases, and 5 bases had no gene match. This chain's CDR3 is CASSGGLAGAQQFF. CDR3 nucleotide sequence: TGTGCCAGCAGTGGAGGACTAGCGGGAGCCCAGCAGTTCTTC. Combining the CDR3 with reference TRBV2 and TRBJ2-1 gives the whole variable domain EPEVTQTPSHQVTQMGQEVILRCVPISNHLYFYWYRQILGQKVEFLVSFYNNEISEKSEIFDDQFSVERPDGSNFTLKIRSTKLEDSAMYFCASSGGLAGAQQFFGPGTRLTVL.